The 27 T cell receptor beta chains given below trace back to one sample, sequenced in a study of blood T cells in healthy people across ages (dated by TCRdb to the mid-2010s). The protocol used for the library was 5' RACE. TCRdb names Illumina HiSeq 2500 as the instrument used. A second about 6 to 11 cycle PCR used a sample-barcoded 5' primer and a J-beta primer mix. TCRdb took the public reads, trimmed them with fastp at Q25, ran MiXCR for clone calling and kept in-frame beta chains. Each entry is one CDR3 protein sequence, shown with its most common DNA and genes. Counted in this sample were about 650,000 distinct CDR3 sequences; approximately 31% of them appeared once. Clones ranked in the top ten supply 15% to 17% of the sample. The sequenced sample was blood. The receptors shown here come from an elderly woman in good health. Donor details come from another sample of the same person, matched by shared clones.

In its sample, this clonotype was seen a few times. This chain uses TRBV30 with TRBJ1-1, with TRBD1 matching over 7 bases. The V segment lost 2 bases and the J segment 6 bases; nucleotides outside the gene matches: 3. The CDR3 is made up of 12 amino acids. Germline CDR1 GTSNPN, CDR2 SVGIG (reference sequence). CDR3 in DNA: TGTGCCTGGAGTCCGGGACAGCCTGAAGCTTTCTTT. The encoded protein is CAWSPGQPEAFF.

This clonotype showed up many times. The chain carries TRBV7-2 and TRBJ1-2, with TRBD1 identical over 8 bases. The germline CDR1 and CDR2 sequences are SGHTA and FQGNSA. The CDR3 contains 15 residues. With 3 bases clipped from V and 0 bases from J, the junction kept 3 bases outside the gene matches. CDR3 sequence: CASSFRDRPNYGYTF. CDR3 nucleotide sequence: TGTGCCAGCAGCTTCCGGGACAGGCCTAACTATGGCTACACCTTC.

This clonotype was observed many times. This chain connects TRBV20-1 to TRBJ2-5, with 8 bases that match TRBD2. Germline trimming cut 6 bases from V and 2 bases from J; bases unmatched to any gene: 11. This CDR3 comprises 15 residues. Germline-derived CDR1 and CDR2 are DFQATT and SNEGSKA (reference sequence). The CDR3 DNA sequence: TGCAGTGCCAGAATTAGCGGGGATTTACAAGAGACCCAGTACTTC. As protein: CSARISGDLQETQYF.

In regard to this clonotype: One end of the junction does not line up with germline, which may come from a read error. The genes are TRBV15 and TRBJ2-5; D possibly uses TRBD1 or TRBD2 (6 bases each). Germline values: CDR1 LNHNV, CDR2 YYDKDF (reference sequence). The length of the CDR3 is 14 residues. The CDR3 DNA reads TGTACCACTAGCACCACAGGGCGAGGAGAGACCCAGTACTTC. It yields the protein CTTSTTGRGETQYF. Full variable domain (rest looked up from reference TRBV15 and TRBJ2-5): DAMVIQNPRYQVTQFGKPVTLSCSQTLNHNVMYWYQQKSSQAPKLLFHYYDKDFNNEADTPDNFQSRRPNTSFCFLDIRSPGLGDTAMYLCTTSTTGRGETQYFGPGTRLLVL.

This clonotype was recorded many times. The rearrangement joins TRBV18 to TRBJ2-7; either TRBD1 or TRBD2 may fit D (5 bases each). The CDR3 is 15 residues long. The V gene's germline CDR1 is KGHSH and CDR2 LQKENI. V lost 4 bases and J lost 5, with 18 bases in between. The CDR3 DNA reads TGTGCCAGCTCACTCGCTTCGTCAGGGACGGACGAGCAGTACTTC. Translated: CASSLASSGTDEQYF.

As to this clonotype: Possible read error: a much larger clone is one base away. The chain employs TRBV7-2 and TRBJ2-1; TRBD2 matches at 8 bases. The CDR3 spans 16 residues. With V trimmed by 1 base and J by 6 bases, 8 bases remained unmatched. Per the germline V gene, CDR1 is SGHTA and CDR2 is FQGNSA. The CDR3 coding sequence is TGTACCAGCAGCTTAGTTGCGTCGGGGGGGGGCAATGAGCAGTTCTTC. This translates into CTSSLVASGGGNEQFF.

In its sample, this clonotype was seen many times. This chain connects TRBV20-1 to TRBJ2-1; D is ambiguous. This CDR3 region has 10 residues. Trimming pared 3 bases from V and 11 bases from J, leaving 8 bases between. CDR1 and CDR2 (germline): DFQATT, SNEGSKA (reference sequence). The CDR3 here is CSASQEKQFF. The CDR3, as DNA: TGCAGTGCTAGTCAGGAGAAGCAGTTCTTC.

This sequence joins TRBV2 and TRBJ1-1; 7 nucleotides agree with TRBD1. Trimming took 7 bases from V and 0 from J; bases not matched to a gene: 17. The CDR3 loop spans 18 amino acids. Germline V gene lookup returns CDR1 SNHLY and CDR2 FYNNEI. Written as DNA, the CDR3 is TGTGCCAGCATCAGGGACAGCCCAAAAGCCACCATGAACACTGAAGCTTTCTTT. This encodes CASIRDSPKATMNTEAFF.

This clonotype was picked up many times. This chain connects TRBV6-6 to TRBJ2-2; no clear D gene. V shed 3 bases and J shed 1 base, with 12 bases lying between them. The germline V gene encodes CDR1 MNHNY and CDR2 SVGAGI (reference sequence). This CDR3 has 16 residues. The CDR3 sequence is CASSYGLKGNTGELFF. The CDR3 coding sequence is TGTGCCAGCAGTTATGGGCTCAAAGGGAACACCGGGGAGCTGTTTTTT.

The V call is TRBV11-2, the J call TRBJ1-4; 9 nucleotides match TRBD1. CDR1 is SGHAT and CDR2 is FQNNGV in the germline V gene. After removal of 0 bases from V and 5 bases from J, the junction contained 4 bases not matched to a gene. The CDR3 length is 16 residues. The CDR3 region is CASSLDRGTGNEKLFF. The CDR3 nucleotides read TGTGCCAGCAGCTTAGATCGGGGGACAGGGAATGAAAAACTGTTTTTT.

Many counts were recorded for this clonotype. CDR3 sequence reads: CASSLTISTTDTQYF. The CDR3 bases are TGTGCCAGCAGCTTAACGATTTCTACCACAGATACGCAGTATTTT. The chain has TRBV7-2 and TRBJ2-3; no clear D. The CDR3 extends over 15 amino acids. The germline V and J ends were trimmed by 2 bases and 2 bases, with 11 bases remaining between them. CDR1 is SGHTA and CDR2 is FQGNSA in the germline V gene.

There are a few counts of this clonotype. J is TRBJ1-3 and V is TRBV2, with TRBD1 identical over 10 bases. V gave up 8 bases and J gave up 0 bases; unmatched junction bases: 1. The CDR3 extends over 14 amino acids. Germline assignment: CDR1 SNHLY and CDR2 FYNNEI. The CDR3 sequence: CASRTGGSGNTIYF. The CDR3 DNA reads TGTGCCAGCCGGACAGGGGGCTCTGGAAACACCATATATTTT.

The table lists this clonotype with many counts. This rearrangement joins TRBV18 to TRBJ2-6, with unresolved D. CDR1 and CDR2 (germline): KGHSH, LQKENI. Trimming shortened V by 2 bases and J by 4 bases, and 12 bases separated the two germline ends. This CDR3 is built from 16 residues. CDR3 nucleotide sequence: TGTGCCAGCTCACCATTCGGATTTTCGGGGGCCAACGTCCTGACTTTC. Protein sequence: CASSPFGFSGANVLTF.

This chain uses TRBV7-2 with TRBJ1-6, with a possible D match to TRBD1 (5 bases). Trimming pared 5 bases from V and 14 bases from J, leaving 22 bases between. Germline CDR1 SGHTA, CDR2 FQGNSA. The CDR3 is 15 residues long. In DNA form, the CDR3 reads TGTGCCAGCAGCCCCGGCGGGGCCGGGGGAATCACCCTCCACTTT. Residues: CASSPGGAGGITLHF.

This clonotype was counted at least ten times. The V gene is TRBV30, the J gene TRBJ2-7; D is unclear. The CDR3 is 13 residues long. Trimming removed 1 base at V and 2 bases at J, with 9 bases between. Germline V gives CDR1 GTSNPN, CDR2 SVGIG (reference sequence). The DNA for the CDR3 is TGTGCCTGGAGTGGGGGATTTCCCTACGAGCAGTACTTC. It translates to CAWSGGFPYEQYF.

This sequence joins TRBV7-9 and TRBJ2-1; 9 bases match TRBD1. Germline CDR1 and CDR2: SEHNR and FQNEAQ (reference sequence). The V gene end was trimmed by 4 bases and the J gene end by 15 bases; junction bases not matched to a gene: 4. This CDR3 has 11 residues. The DNA for the CDR3 is TGTGCCAGCAGCTCCGGGGACAGGGCGTTCTTC. This gives the protein CASSSGDRAFF.

This clonotype occurred a few times. The chain combines TRBV5-5 with TRBJ1-1; D is ambiguous. V was shortened by 4 bases and J by 6 bases, with 22 bases between the two germline ends. The CDR3 is 16 amino acids. The germline V gene has CDR1 SGHKS and CDR2 YYEKEE (reference sequence). The CDR3 reads CASSLDFDPNGPEAFF. The CDR3, as DNA: TGTGCCAGCAGCCTAGATTTCGACCCAAACGGACCTGAAGCTTTCTTT.

This clonotype was observed many times. The gene calls are TRBV15 and TRBJ2-7; D unresolved. V lost 1 base and J 2 bases, leaving 9 bases between the germline ends. Germline V gives CDR1 LNHNV, CDR2 YYDKDF (reference sequence). CDR3 length equals 14 residues. CDR3 region: CATSRAGSAYEQYF. For the CDR3, the DNA is TGTGCCACCAGCAGAGCAGGTTCCGCCTACGAGCAGTACTTC.

There are many counts of this clonotype. The rearrangement uses TRBV12-3 or TRBV12-4 and TRBJ2-5; 10 bases align to TRBD1. The CDR3 length is 15 residues. V dropped 7 bases and J dropped 5; count of bases not matched to a gene: 10. As DNA, the CDR3 is TGTGCCAGCAAAATTGGGACAGGGGAGGTGGAGACCCAGTACTTC. It translates to CASKIGTGEVETQYF.

The V call is TRBV20-1, the J call TRBJ1-1; TRBD1 is a possible D gene (5 bases). V shed 2 bases and J shed 0 bases, with 13 bases lying between them. The germline CDR1 and CDR2 sequences are DFQATT and SNEGSKA (reference sequence). The CDR3 consists of 15 residues. The CDR3 spells CSARPPGGLNTEAFF. The CDR3 region has the DNA TGCAGTGCTAGACCCCCGGGGGGGTTGAACACTGAAGCTTTCTTT.

The chain combines TRBV5-4 with TRBJ2-7; 8 bases are a match to TRBD1. Trimming took 2 bases from V and 0 from J; bases not matched to a gene: 7. Germline assignment: CDR1 SGHNT and CDR2 YYREEE (reference sequence). CDR3 length equals 16 residues. CDR3 bases: TGTGCCAGCAGCTTCTCTCCGGACAGGGCCTCCTACGAGCAGTACTTC. Encoded protein: CASSFSPDRASYEQYF.

This rearrangement joins TRBV10-2 to TRBJ1-1; the D gene is possibly TRBD1 (5 bases). With 7 bases removed from V and 4 bases from J, the gap between germline ends came to 10 bases. The germline gives CDR1 WSHSY, CDR2 SAAADI. The CDR3 runs 12 residues. CDR3 residues: CASNQGSTEAFF. The CDR3 DNA follows: TGCGCCAGCAACCAGGGTAGCACTGAAGCTTTCTTT.

This clonotype was counted at least ten times. V usage is TRBV4-2 and J usage is TRBJ2-3; the match to TRBD2 covers 8 bases. The CDR3 loop spans 17 amino acids. V dropped 0 bases and J dropped 2; count of bases not matched to a gene: 7. Germline CDR1 and CDR2: LGHNA and YNFKEQ. CDR3 region: CASSQDKAGAHTDTQYF. Here the CDR3 DNA reads TGTGCCAGCAGCCAAGATAAAGCGGGGGCCCACACAGATACGCAGTATTTT.

The chain uses TRBV7-9 and TRBJ1-2, with 8 bases matching TRBD1. Trimming cost V 3 bases and J 6 bases; bases outside gene matches: 9. The CDR3 runs to 15 residues. Germline CDR1 reads SEHNR; CDR2 reads FQNEAQ (reference sequence). Here the CDR3 reads CASSLTWTGFDGYTF. The CDR3 nucleotides are TGTGCCAGCAGCTTGACCTGGACAGGGTTCGATGGCTACACCTTC. Full variable domain (missing parts from reference TRBV7-9 and TRBJ1-2): DTGVSQNPRHKITKRGQNVTFRCDPISEHNRLYWYRQTLGQGPEFLTYFQNEAQLEKSRLLSDRFSAERPKGSFSTLEIQRTEQGDSAMYLCASSLTWTGFDGYTFGSGTRLTVV.

The table lists this clonotype with many counts. The chain joins TRBV27 to TRBJ2-7; 7 bases align to TRBD1. The CDR3 has 16 amino acids. The germline CDR1 and CDR2 sequences are MNHEY and SMNVEV (reference sequence). The V gene end was trimmed by 0 bases and the J gene end by 2 bases; junction bases not matched to a gene: 7. The CDR3 sequence: CASSLSRGGITYEQYF. The CDR3 DNA reads TGTGCCAGCAGTTTATCGAGAGGGGGCATCACCTACGAGCAGTACTTC.

The genes are TRBV25-1 and TRBJ2-4; D is possibly TRBD1 (5 bases). The J call may be in error: the DNA end matches TRBJ2-7 better. The germline gives CDR1 MGHDK, CDR2 SYGVNS. This CDR3 comprises 13 residues. CDR3 region: CVNSDQGTYEQYF. The CDR3 DNA sequence: TGTGTCAACAGTGATCAGGGCACCTACGAGCAGTACTTC.

This clonotype was counted ten times or more. V usage is TRBV28 and J usage is TRBJ2-3; D might be TRBD1 (6 bases). Trimming shortened V by 5 bases and J by 4 bases, and 10 bases separated the two germline ends. This CDR3 region has 13 residues. The germline gives CDR1 MDHEN, CDR2 SYDVKM. The CDR3 loop reads CASSPGVSDTQYF. CDR3 nucleotide sequence: TGTGCCAGCAGTCCAGGGGTTTCAGATACGCAGTATTTT.